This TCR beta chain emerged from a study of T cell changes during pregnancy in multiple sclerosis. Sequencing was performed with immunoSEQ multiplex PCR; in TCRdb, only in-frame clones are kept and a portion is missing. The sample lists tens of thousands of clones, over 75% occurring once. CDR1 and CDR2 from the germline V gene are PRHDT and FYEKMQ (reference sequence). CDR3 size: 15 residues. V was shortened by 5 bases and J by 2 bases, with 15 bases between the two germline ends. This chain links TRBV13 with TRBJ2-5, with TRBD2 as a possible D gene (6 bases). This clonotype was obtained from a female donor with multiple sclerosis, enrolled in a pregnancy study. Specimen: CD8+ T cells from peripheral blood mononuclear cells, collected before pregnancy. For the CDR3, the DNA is TGTGCCAGCAGCAGGCGGGGAGCGGAACAAGAGACCCAGTACTTC. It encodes CASSRRGAEQETQYF. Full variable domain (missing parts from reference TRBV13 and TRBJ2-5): AAGVIQSPRHLIKEKRETATLKCYPIPRHDTVYWYQQGPGQDPQFLISFYEKMQSDKGSIPDRFSAQQFSDYHSELNMSSLELGDSALYFCASSRRGAEQETQYFGPGTRLLVL.